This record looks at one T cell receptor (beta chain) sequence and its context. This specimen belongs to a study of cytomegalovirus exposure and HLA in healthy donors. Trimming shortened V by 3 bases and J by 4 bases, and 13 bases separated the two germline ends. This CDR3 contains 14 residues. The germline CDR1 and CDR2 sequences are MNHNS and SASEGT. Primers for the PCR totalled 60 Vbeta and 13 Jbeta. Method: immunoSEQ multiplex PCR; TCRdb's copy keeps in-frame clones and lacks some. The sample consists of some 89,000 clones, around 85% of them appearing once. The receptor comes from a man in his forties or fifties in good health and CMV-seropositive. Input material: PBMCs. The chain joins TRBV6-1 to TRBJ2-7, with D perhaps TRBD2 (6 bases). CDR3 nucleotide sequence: TGTGCCAGCAGTGATATCAGGGAGGCGTACGAGCAGTACTTC. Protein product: CASSDIREAYEQYF.